This entry lists 8 T cell receptor beta chains sequenced from one sample in a study of shared clonotypes between healthy human individuals (TCRdb year 2020). CD8 naive samples were obtained by positive selection for CCR7 among CD45RO-negative cells, yielding a CD45RA+CCR7+ population from which TemRA cells were excluded. The library was prepared using the immunoSEQ multiplex PCR assay. TCRdb provides this immuneACCESS table in a form limited to in-frame rearrangements. Some clones are lacking; in checked studies, under half of them reflect an unresolved V gene, and why the rest are absent is not known. In all, the sample holds hundreds of thousands of clones, and approximately 96% of those were seen once. The ten top clones hold roughly 0.1% of the sample. What was sequenced was naive CD8+ T cells sorted from blood. The sample's cell subset or site label is to be understood as: CD45RA+CCR7+. These receptors all stem from a woman aged 25 to 39 in good health.

The chain recombines TRBV4-1 with TRBJ1-5; a possible D gene is TRBD1 (5 bases). This CDR3 spans 14 amino acids. V was cut by 1 base and J by 7 bases, with 11 bases left in between. In germline, CDR1 is MGHRA, CDR2 YSYEKL. As DNA, the CDR3 is TGCGCCAGCAGCCAAGGCGGGGGACGGCAGCCCCAGCATTTT. It yields the protein CASSQGGGRQPQHF.

The genes are TRBV5-1 and TRBJ2-7; D uncertain. This CDR3 is 13 amino acids long. Germline lookup yields CDR1 SGHRS and CDR2 YFSETQ. V was trimmed by 4 bases and J by 5 bases, leaving 13 bases between them. The CDR3 DNA sequence: TGCGCCAGCAGCGGGATGGGCCAGAACGAGCAGTACTTC. This encodes CASSGMGQNEQYF.

The V call is TRBV7-6, the J call TRBJ2-1; unclear D gene. Germline values: CDR1 SGHVS, CDR2 FNYEAQ. V shed 1 base and J shed 3 bases, with 7 bases lying between them. The CDR3 is made up of 14 amino acids. The CDR3 region has the DNA TGTGCCAGCAGCTTAGAACACTACTACAATGAGCAGTTCTTC. It encodes CASSLEHYYNEQFF.

V is TRBV28 and J is TRBJ2-2; the D gene is possibly TRBD2 (6 bases). Germline values: CDR1 MDHEN, CDR2 SYDVKM. Trimming took 6 bases from V and 6 from J, leaving 11 bases between them. CDR3 length equals 13 residues. CDR3 sequence (DNA): TGTGCCAGCAGCTTTGGGACTCCCGGGGAGCTGTTTTTT. Encoded protein: CASSFGTPGELFF.

CDR3 sequence (DNA): TGTGCCAGCAGCTCTACAGGGTGGAACACTGAAGCTTTCTTT. This gives the protein CASSSTGWNTEAFF. The rearrangement joins TRBV27 to TRBJ1-1; D possibly corresponds to TRBD1 (6 bases). Germline CDR1 MNHEY, CDR2 SMNVEV (reference sequence). This CDR3 has 14 residues. With 6 bases removed from V and 1 base from J, the gap between germline ends came to 12 bases.

This chain joins TRBV28 and TRBJ1-1; D unresolved. Trimming took off 5 bases at V and 6 bases at J, with 25 bases between the two ends. The CDR3 contains 17 residues. The V gene's germline CDR1 is MDHEN and CDR2 SYDVKM. The CDR3 sequence: CASSQERTSLGLAEAFF. The DNA for the CDR3 is TGTGCCAGCAGTCAAGAGAGAACGTCCCTTGGACTCGCTGAAGCTTTCTTT.

Comments on this clone: This specimen includes other DNA sequences encoding the same CDR3. V usage is TRBV29-1 and J usage is TRBJ2-7; 10 bases agree with TRBD2. CDR1 and CDR2 from the germline V gene are SQVTM and ANQGSEA. Unmatched junction bases numbered 2, after V lost 4 bases and J lost 2 bases. This CDR3 has 13 residues. CDR3 amino acids: CSVGTSGTYEQYF. CDR3 bases: TGCAGCGTTGGGACTAGCGGTACCTACGAGCAGTACTTC.

V is TRBV28 and J is TRBJ2-5; 10 nucleotides align to TRBD2. The CDR3 runs 15 residues. From germline, CDR1 is MDHEN and CDR2 SYDVKM. The V gene end was trimmed by 6 bases and the J gene end by 5 bases; junction bases not matched to a gene: 9. The CDR3 here is CASSPRLAGLETQYF. The CDR3 coding sequence is TGTGCCAGCAGCCCCCGACTAGCGGGTTTGGAGACCCAGTACTTC.